This is a list of T cell receptor beta chains from one sample in a study of T cell responses to AZD1222 COVID-19 vaccine. TCRdb's copy holds only in-frame clones and misses some; the assay was immunoSEQ multiplex PCR. This sample has 160,000 or so clones; roughly nine tenths occur once, and the top ten carry 1.5% to 2%. This specimen was peripheral blood, taken on day 0 of AZD1222 vaccination. The receptors were sampled from an adult in good health. The CDR3 runs from the conserved cysteine through the conserved F or W.

>TRBJ1-2|TRBV29-1
CSAAPPGRHGYTF
>TRBJ2-7|TRBV7-8
CASSLVSSGAGEQYF
>TRBJ2-7|TRBV5-6
CASSSGSRAAEQYF
>TRBJ2-2|TRBV9
CASSVGNTGELFF
>TRBJ1-3|TRBV4-2
CASSQDIPGGYSGNTIYF
>TRBJ2-2|TRBV11-3
CASSWTSGSTGELFF
>TRBJ1-1|TRBV2
CASRKQGPNTEAFF
>TRBJ2-1|TRBV18
CASSPAAGQGYNEQFF
>TRBJ1-4|TRBV5-4
CASSLRTGNEKLFF
>TRBJ2-2|TRBV9
CASSVTSLILGTGELFF
>TRBJ1-1|TRBV7-3
CASSPNPGPNTEAFF
>TRBJ2-2|TRBV4-2
CASSQGVKGGNTGELFF
>TRBJ2-2|TRBV5-5
CASSLVSASGYTGELFF
>TRBJ1-1|TRBV12-3/TRBV12-4
CASSPNTEAFF
>TRBJ2-7|TRBV5-5
CASSLDIWYDEQYF
>TRBJ2-7|TRBV2
CANARDRISYEQYF
>TRBJ1-6|TRBV30
CAWTSGRGNSPLHF
>TRBJ1-3|TRBV28
CASRLQGLGNTIYF
>TRBJ1-5|TRBV30
CAWSVTGNQPQHF
>TRBJ2-1|TRBV9
CASSATLLGGGFNEQFF
>TRBJ1-6|TRBV30
CAWRSTGGGSPLHF
>TRBJ1-5|TRBV24-1
CATSETGATPAQHF
>TRBJ2-5|TRBV28
CASSLGETQYF
>TRBJ1-5|TRBV28
CASSLPGQGPLRPQHF
>TRBJ1-6|TRBV6-5
CASSSGSSYNSPLHF
>TRBJ1-5|TRBV6-1
CASSETGGSNQPQHF
>TRBJ1-1|TRBV12-3/TRBV12-4
CASSLEGSGPAFF
>TRBJ2-3|TRBV6-2/TRBV6-3
CASSGRSSGTTLSDTQYF
>TRBJ1-2|TRBV21-1
CASSKGCTRGGGYTF
>TRBJ2-1|TRBV9
CASSTSGTSYNEQFF
>TRBJ1-6|TRBV5-1
CASSIDRASPLHF